The 10 T cell receptor beta chains presented below share a single source sample, sequenced in a study of cytomegalovirus exposure and HLA in healthy donors. Vbeta (60) and Jbeta (13) primers were used in the PCR. Assay used: immunoSEQ multiplex PCR; TCRdb lists only in-frame clones, some missing. The sample has approximately 85,000 clones, roughly 58% seen once. The sequenced sample consisted of PBMCs. Every receptor here comes from a woman younger than 45 in good health and CMV-seropositive.

The chain couples TRBV27 to TRBJ1-2; D is unresolved. The CDR3 is made up of 13 amino acids. CDR1 is MNHEY, CDR2 SMNVEV, per germline (reference sequence). V was clipped by 0 bases and J by 6 bases, with 8 bases between them. CDR3 amino acids: CASSLSGIHGYTF. As DNA, the CDR3 is TGTGCCAGCAGTTTATCCGGGATCCATGGCTACACCTTC.

About this clone: The junction differs from germline at one of its ends, possibly a read error. The chain employs TRBV7-9 and TRBJ1-4; weak D call: TRBD1 (5 bases). CDR1 SEHNR and CDR2 FQNEAQ come from the germline V gene (reference sequence). This CDR3 comprises 18 residues. CDR3 nucleotides: TGTTCCAGCAGCTTCCTCGCGTCCCGACAGCTTAATAATGAAAAACTGTTTTTT. Amino acid sequence: CSSSFLASRQLNNEKLFF. Combining the CDR3 with reference TRBV7-9 and TRBJ1-4 gives the whole variable domain DTGVSQNPRHKITKRGQNVTFRCDPISEHNRLYWYRQTLGQGPEFLTYFQNEAQLEKSRLLSDRFSAERPKGSFSTLEIQRTEQGDSAMYLCSSSFLASRQLNNEKLFFGSGTQLSVL.

The genes are TRBV5-6 and TRBJ2-7, with 9 nucleotides matching TRBD1. This CDR3 comprises 16 residues. The V and J ends lost 4 bases and 4 bases, in that order; junction bases with no gene match: 12. Per the germline V gene, CDR1 is SGHDT and CDR2 is YYEEEE. CDR3 sequence reads: CASSPRPGQGFYEQYF. In DNA, the CDR3 is TGTGCCAGCAGCCCAAGGCCGGGACAGGGTTTTTACGAGCAGTACTTC.

The genes are TRBV19 and TRBJ1-1, with 9 bases that match TRBD1. The CDR3 runs to 17 residues. Germline values: CDR1 LNHDA, CDR2 SQIVND (reference sequence). After removal of 5 bases from V and 1 base from J, the junction contained 11 bases not matched to a gene. CDR3 loop: CASSQRQGGKRNTEAFF. For the CDR3, the DNA is TGTGCCAGTAGTCAGAGACAGGGGGGCAAAAGGAACACTGAAGCTTTCTTT.

Only a few counts were recorded for this clone. V is TRBV18 and J is TRBJ2-2; no clear D gene. V lost 6 bases, J lost 4 bases, and 15 bases lay in between. This CDR3 comprises 15 residues. Germline CDR1 is KGHSH and CDR2 is LQKENI. The CDR3 DNA reads as TGTGCCAGCTCTCAAGGCCGTACAGTCACCGGGGAGCTGTTTTTT. It yields the protein CASSQGRTVTGELFF.

This clone was detected only once. This chain connects TRBV18 to TRBJ1-2; unclear D gene. In germline, CDR1 is KGHSH, CDR2 LQKENI. Trimming stripped 6 bases from V and 3 bases from J, with 11 bases between. CDR3 length: 13 residues. The CDR3 loop reads CASSNGWDYGYTF. CDR3 nucleotide sequence: TGTGCCAGCTCGAACGGGTGGGACTATGGCTACACCTTC.

The chain couples TRBV4-2 to TRBJ1-6, with D tentatively TRBD1 (5 bases). Germline V gene sequence: CDR1 LGHNA, CDR2 YNFKEQ. The CDR3 consists of 15 residues. V lost 0 bases and J 8 bases, leaving 11 bases between the germline ends. The CDR3 nucleotides read TGTGCCAGCAGCCAAGACGGGGGAGGGGATTCACCCCTCCACTTT. This translates into CASSQDGGGDSPLHF.

This clone was counted only a few times. The CDR3 sequence: CASSDTPGHRTDTQYF. CDR3 DNA sequence: TGTGCCAGCAGTGACACACCGGGACACCGTACAGATACGCAGTATTTT. This chain links TRBV6-4 with TRBJ2-3; maybe TRBD1 (6 bases). The germline V gene has CDR1 MRHNA and CDR2 SNTAGT. The CDR3 runs to 16 residues. The V gene lost 2 bases and the J gene lost 3 bases, with 15 bases spanning the gap.

The chain has TRBV29-1 and TRBJ1-6; D gene unclear. The CDR3 loop spans 13 amino acids. The V gene lost 0 bases and the J gene lost 7 bases, with 7 bases spanning the gap. Germline CDR1 SQVTM, CDR2 ANQGSEA. Here the CDR3 DNA reads TGCAGCGTTGAAGAATATCCCAATTCACCCCTCCACTTT. Translating gives CSVEEYPNSPLHF.

This clone was counted between two and nine times. The chain combines TRBV18 with TRBJ1-3; maybe TRBD1 (6 bases). The germline gives CDR1 KGHSH, CDR2 LQKENI. The CDR3 covers 16 residues. Trimming removed 3 bases from V and 4 bases from J, with 16 bases in between. Here the CDR3 reads CASSPVQGGGGNTIYF. The CDR3 DNA sequence: TGTGCCAGCTCACCGGTACAAGGCGGGGGCGGAAACACCATATATTTT.